The present T cell receptor (beta chain) was sequenced within a study of blood T cell repertoires in COVID-19. Grouping used clinical history reported by participants in a survey and questionnaire. This CDR3 contains 14 residues. From germline, CDR1 is LNHDA and CDR2 SQIVND (reference sequence). V shed 9 bases, J shed 7 bases, and the junction held 9 bases outside the gene matches. Only in-frame clones appear in the TCRdb table, and some are missing; sequencing was by immunoSEQ multiplex PCR. This sample has 120,000 to 150,000 clones, with around nine tenths found just once. The source is a woman in her thirties with acute COVID-19. The chain employs TRBV19 and TRBJ1-5; 10 bases fit TRBD1. Sequenced material: PBMCs or T cells enriched from blood (not recorded which). This CDR3 reads CASVLTGGGQPQHF. The CDR3, as DNA: TGTGCCAGCGTTCTGACAGGGGGCGGACAGCCCCAGCATTTT.